Listed below are T cell receptor beta chains from one sample, sequenced in a study of CD4 T cells in relation to SARS-CoV-2 and coronaviruses. Their antigens are not known. Method: immunoSEQ multiplex PCR; TCRdb's copy keeps in-frame clones and lacks some. Among fewer than 20,000 clones listed, over 80% were seen once. The sequencing sample was made of CD4+ T cells from PBMCs, cultured in vitro. The origin of the receptors is a human donor in good health. The CDR3 runs from the conserved cysteine through the conserved F or W. Fields, in order: clone size, CDR3 length, D gene, J gene, V gene, CDR3 DNA, CDR3 protein. The D gene is left open where the match is weak. Expanded clones get a size class; other rows say once, few or many, or leave the size out.

size: NA
length: 9
D: NA
J: TRBJ1-1
V: TRBV29-1
DNA: TGCCGGGGATGGACTGAAGCTTTCTTT
CDR3: CRGWTEAFF

size: NA
length: 14
D: NA
J: TRBJ1-6
V: TRBV2
DNA: TGTGCCAGCAATAGGGACGGGCAGAATTCACCCCTCCACTTT
CDR3: CASNRDGQNSPLHF

size: NA
length: 14
D: NA
J: TRBJ2-5
V: TRBV4-1
DNA: TGCGCCAGCAGCCAAGAGGGGGTCTGGGAGACCCAGTACTTC
CDR3: CASSQEGVWETQYF

size: NA
length: 17
D: TRBD1
J: TRBJ2-5
V: TRBV10-3
DNA: TGTGCCATCAGTGGAGGGCGAGGACAGGGGGCTTCAGAGACCCAGTACTTC
CDR3: CAISGGRGQGASETQYF

size: NA
length: 17
D: TRBD2
J: TRBJ2-2
V: TRBV25-1
DNA: TGTGCCAGCAGTGACCCTAGCGGGAGGGCGAACACCGGGGAGCTGTTTTTT
CDR3: CASSDPSGRANTGELFF

size: NA
length: 15
D: TRBD1
J: TRBJ2-5
V: TRBV7-9
DNA: TGTGCCAGCAGCGGAGGACAGGGGGCCTGGGAGACCCAGTACTTC
CDR3: CASSGGQGAWETQYF

size: NA
length: 12
D: NA
J: TRBJ2-5
V: TRBV6-6
DNA: TGTGCCAGCAGAACAGACCAAGAGACCCAGTACTTC
CDR3: CASRTDQETQYF

size: NA
length: 14
D: TRBD1
J: TRBJ2-1
V: TRBV6-4
DNA: TGTGCCAGCAGTACAGGGGGTGCCTACAATGAGCAGTTCTTC
CDR3: CASSTGGAYNEQFF

size: NA
length: 15
D: NA
J: TRBJ2-5
V: TRBV5-4
DNA: TGTGCCAGCAGCTTGGGGATGCAGGGAGGAGAGACCCAGTACTTC
CDR3: CASSLGMQGGETQYF

size: NA
length: 15
D: TRBD2
J: TRBJ2-3
V: TRBV28
DNA: TGTGCCAGCAGGACTGGACTAGCGGGAGCAGATACGCAGTATTTT
CDR3: CASRTGLAGADTQYF

size: NA
length: 14
D: TRBD1
J: TRBJ2-7
V: TRBV24-1
DNA: TGTGCCACCAGTGCTGCGGACAGGGTCGGCGAGCAGTACTTC
CDR3: CATSAADRVGEQYF

size: NA
length: 13
D: NA
J: TRBJ2-1
V: TRBV18
DNA: TGTGCCAGCTCACCAGACACCAGATATGAGCAGTTCTTC
CDR3: CASSPDTRYEQFF

size: NA
length: 15
D: NA
J: TRBJ2-1
V: TRBV28
DNA: TGTGCCAGCAGTTCTCTAGCGGAGGGGGGCAATGAGCAGTTCTTC
CDR3: CASSSLAEGGNEQFF

size: NA
length: 14
D: TRBD1
J: TRBJ1-4
V: TRBV28
DNA: TGTGCCAGCAGTTTATCCCAGGGGGGTGAAAAACTGTTTTTT
CDR3: CASSLSQGGEKLFF

size: NA
length: 14
D: NA
J: TRBJ2-3
V: TRBV28
DNA: TGTGCCAGCTGGACGGAGAAATCCACAGATACGCAGTATTTT
CDR3: CASWTEKSTDTQYF

size: NA
length: 14
D: TRBD1
J: TRBJ2-5
V: TRBV9
DNA: TGTGCCAGCAGTCCCGGGACAGGGGGCAAGACCCAGTACTTC
CDR3: CASSPGTGGKTQYF

size: once
length: 13
D: NA
J: TRBJ2-3
V: TRBV7-9
DNA: TGTGCCAGCAGCCCCGAGGTGACAGATACGCAGTATTTT
CDR3: CASSPEVTDTQYF

size: NA
length: 12
D: NA
J: TRBJ1-1
V: TRBV10-3
DNA: TGTGCCATCGGTTCCACGGACACTGAAGCTTTCTTT
CDR3: CAIGSTDTEAFF

size: NA
length: 14
D: NA
J: TRBJ1-5
V: TRBV5-1
DNA: TGCGCCAGCAGCTTGGGTGAATACAATCAGCCCCAGCATTTT
CDR3: CASSLGEYNQPQHF

size: NA
length: 19
D: TRBD2
J: TRBJ2-2
V: TRBV12-5
DNA: TGTGCTAGTGGTTTGGGGAGGGGACTAGCGGGAGGCGAAACCGGGGAGCTGTTTTTT
CDR3: CASGLGRGLAGGETGELFF

size: NA
length: 14
D: NA
J: TRBJ1-1
V: TRBV11-3
DNA: TGTGCCAGCAGCTTAGAGGGAGGAGGCACTGAAGCTTTCTTT
CDR3: CASSLEGGGTEAFF

size: NA
length: 15
D: TRBD2
J: TRBJ2-7
V: TRBV15
DNA: TGTGCCACCAGCAGAGTAGCGGGAAGCTCCTACGAGCAGTACTTC
CDR3: CATSRVAGSSYEQYF

size: NA
length: 12
D: NA
J: TRBJ1-5
V: TRBV3-1/TRBV3-2
DNA: TGTGCCAGCAGCCAAGGGGATCAGCCCCAGCATTTT
CDR3: CASSQGDQPQHF

size: NA
length: 16
D: TRBD1
J: TRBJ2-7
V: TRBV13
DNA: TGTGCCAGCAGCTCCTTGACGACAGGGGCCCCCTGGGAGCAGTACTTC
CDR3: CASSSLTTGAPWEQYF

size: NA
length: 16
D: TRBD2
J: TRBJ2-5
V: TRBV5-1
DNA: TGCGCCAGCAGCTTGGGGGTAGCGGGAGGCCAAGAGACCCAGTACTTC
CDR3: CASSLGVAGGQETQYF

size: once
length: 15
D: NA
J: TRBJ2-1
V: TRBV6-5
DNA: TGTGCCAGCACCCAAGGGCAGGGAGACAATGAGGAGCAGTTCTTC
CDR3: CASTQGQGDNEEQFF

size: NA
length: 14
D: TRBD2
J: TRBJ2-7
V: TRBV3-1/TRBV3-2
DNA: TGTGCCAGCAGCCCGACTAGCGCATCCTACGAGCAGTACTTC
CDR3: CASSPTSASYEQYF

size: NA
length: 16
D: NA
J: TRBJ2-7
V: TRBV10-3
DNA: TGTGCCATCAGTGAGTCGGCAGGGGCAGGGAGCTACGAGCAGTACTTC
CDR3: CAISESAGAGSYEQYF

size: NA
length: 16
D: NA
J: TRBJ2-5
V: TRBV5-1
DNA: TGCGCCAGCAGCTTGAGTCGGACAGAAAACCAAGAGACCCAGTACTTC
CDR3: CASSLSRTENQETQYF

size: NA
length: 11
D: NA
J: TRBJ1-1
V: TRBV20-1
DNA: TGCAGTGCGCAGTTGAACACTGAAGCTTTCTTT
CDR3: CSAQLNTEAFF

size: NA
length: 11
D: NA
J: TRBJ2-1
V: TRBV5-1
DNA: TGCGCCAGCAGCTCGGCGACTGAGCAGTTCTTC
CDR3: CASSSATEQFF

size: NA
length: 14
D: NA
J: TRBJ2-7
V: TRBV25-1
DNA: TGTGCCAGCAGTGGTTCTCGAGGTACCCACGAGCAGTACTTC
CDR3: CASSGSRGTHEQYF

size: NA
length: 11
D: NA
J: TRBJ1-1
V: TRBV12-3/TRBV12-4
DNA: TGTGCCAGCAGTCGGATGGCTGAAGCTTTCTTT
CDR3: CASSRMAEAFF

size: NA
length: 15
D: TRBD2
J: TRBJ2-5
V: TRBV30
DNA: TGTGCCTGGAGTGTATGGCTAGCGGGAGGTGAGACCCAGTACTTC
CDR3: CAWSVWLAGGETQYF

size: NA
length: 13
D: NA
J: TRBJ1-5
V: TRBV18
DNA: TGTGCCAGCTCACAAGTAAGCAATCAGCCCCAGCATTTT
CDR3: CASSQVSNQPQHF

size: NA
length: 17
D: NA
J: TRBJ2-6
V: TRBV3-1/TRBV3-2
DNA: TGTGCCAGCAGCCAGGAGGACTCTTTCTCTGGGGCCAACGTCCTGACTTTC
CDR3: CASSQEDSFSGANVLTF

size: NA
length: 12
D: TRBD1
J: TRBJ1-2
V: TRBV12-3/TRBV12-4
DNA: TGTGCCAGCAGGAACACAGGGGCGGGCTACACCTTC
CDR3: CASRNTGAGYTF

size: NA
length: 16
D: TRBD1
J: TRBJ2-5
V: TRBV5-1
DNA: TGCGCCAGCAGCTTTTTGCAGACAGGGGTCCAAGAGACCCAGTACTTC
CDR3: CASSFLQTGVQETQYF

size: NA
length: 16
D: TRBD1
J: TRBJ1-6
V: TRBV19
DNA: TGTGCCAGTAGTATAGGTCCGGGACAGGGGTTGTCACCCCTCCACTTT
CDR3: CASSIGPGQGLSPLHF

size: NA
length: 19
D: TRBD1
J: TRBJ1-2
V: TRBV5-5
DNA: TGTGCCAGCAGCTTGGTATCTTTTTCCCCCGGGACAGGGGTCTATGGCTACACCTTC
CDR3: CASSLVSFSPGTGVYGYTF

size: once
length: 17
D: TRBD1
J: TRBJ2-6
V: TRBV27
DNA: TGTGCCAGCAGTAACGGACAGGGAAGCTCTGGGGCCAACGTCCTGACTTTC
CDR3: CASSNGQGSSGANVLTF

size: NA
length: 13
D: NA
J: TRBJ1-5
V: TRBV30
DNA: TGTGCCTGGAGTGAGGAGTACCATCAGCCCCAGCATTTT
CDR3: CAWSEEYHQPQHF

size: NA
length: 16
D: NA
J: TRBJ2-3
V: TRBV11-2
DNA: TGTGCCAGCAGCTTAGCCTACGAAGGGGCAGGAGATACGCAGTATTTT
CDR3: CASSLAYEGAGDTQYF

size: NA
length: 14
D: NA
J: TRBJ2-7
V: TRBV5-4
DNA: TGTGCCAGCAGCTTTGGTCCGAACTCCTACGAGCAGTACTTC
CDR3: CASSFGPNSYEQYF

size: NA
length: 15
D: TRBD1
J: TRBJ2-3
V: TRBV5-1
DNA: TGCGCCAGCAGCTTACAGGACAGGGGGACAGATACGCAGTATTTT
CDR3: CASSLQDRGTDTQYF

size: NA
length: 13
D: TRBD1
J: TRBJ1-4
V: TRBV5-4
DNA: TGTGCCAGCAGCCCGGCAGGGGGGGAAAAACTGTTTTTT
CDR3: CASSPAGGEKLFF

size: NA
length: 15
D: TRBD1
J: TRBJ2-7
V: TRBV2
DNA: TGTGCCAGCAGTGGAGGCCCCCGGACAGGGCGCGAGCAGTACTTC
CDR3: CASSGGPRTGREQYF

size: NA
length: 13
D: NA
J: TRBJ2-1
V: TRBV2
DNA: TGTGCCAGCAGGGGGGACTCCTACAATGAGCAGTTCTTC
CDR3: CASRGDSYNEQFF

size: NA
length: 19
D: TRBD2
J: TRBJ2-6
V: TRBV7-2
DNA: TGTGCCAGCAGCGCCGGGGGGGCTAGCGGGTACTCTGGGGCCAACGTCCTGACTTTC
CDR3: CASSAGGASGYSGANVLTF

size: few
length: 14
D: TRBD1
J: TRBJ1-5
V: TRBV2
DNA: TGTGCCAGCAGCGGGGACAGGGAAGGTCAGCCCCAGCATTTT
CDR3: CASSGDREGQPQHF

size: NA
length: 15
D: NA
J: TRBJ2-7
V: TRBV3-1/TRBV3-2
DNA: TGTGCCAGCAGCCAAGTTTCCAAGGAACCCTACGAGCAGTACTTC
CDR3: CASSQVSKEPYEQYF

size: few
length: 14
D: NA
J: TRBJ2-3
V: TRBV6-6
DNA: TGTGCCAGCAGTTACTCTGAGGGTGGGGATACGCAGTATTTT
CDR3: CASSYSEGGDTQYF

size: once
length: 16
D: NA
J: TRBJ2-2
V: TRBV18
DNA: TGTGCCAGCTCAGCCCCAGGGAGTTACAACACCGGGGAGCTGTTTTTT
CDR3: CASSAPGSYNTGELFF

size: NA
length: 14
D: TRBD2
J: TRBJ2-3
V: TRBV19
DNA: TGTGCCAGCGCCGGGACTAGCGGGACAGATACGCAGTATTTT
CDR3: CASAGTSGTDTQYF

size: NA
length: 16
D: TRBD1
J: TRBJ1-3
V: TRBV19
DNA: TGTGCCAGTAGTATAGCTCGAGGGACAGCAGGAAACACCATATATTTT
CDR3: CASSIARGTAGNTIYF

size: NA
length: 15
D: NA
J: TRBJ2-7
V: TRBV5-4
DNA: TGTGCCAGCAGCTTGGTTCCAGCTGGCGAAAACGAGCAGTACTTC
CDR3: CASSLVPAGENEQYF